This TCR beta chain was identified during a study of blood T cell repertoires in COVID-19 (dated by TCRdb to the early 2020s). Context from the whole study: The collaborator samples originated in the United States, Italy and Spain and spanned the acute and convalescent phases of COVID-19. The material from the prospective study consisted of cDNA or gDNA derived from T cells, B-cell-depleted T cells, or PBMCs. The repertoires were released in a freely available public database meant as a resource for research on the immune response to SARS-CoV-2. Where HLA class I and class II types were available, the types were taken from metadata supplied by the sample provider, not from assay-based typing. Sample metadata almost always included a de-identified subject ID, COVID-19 status, age in years and sex. The samples were drawn from two sources: the first 160 participants of the ongoing ImmuneRACE study, and over 1,000 subjects contributed by 6 global collaborators. Subjects who had been exposed to COVID-19, were actively infected with it, or had recovered from it provided the deeply sampled blood TCRbeta repertoires that made up the dataset.

Beyond this particular receptor, the publication reports: The amount of clinical and demographic metadata varied by source and participant and was provided uncurated.

Of note for this clone: The target of this receptor is not known. No base qualities exist here, and no much larger clone lies one base off it.

TCRbeta CDR3 regions were amplified from genomic DNA by means of the immunoSEQ Assay, a bias-controlled multiplex PCR. Per the original workflow: The number of nucleated cells in each sample was estimated by amplification of reference gene primers within the assay. Sequence reads were collapsed and filtered to measure the absolute abundance of every unique TCRbeta CDR3 rearrangement. For each sample, productive Simpson clonality was calculated by taking the square root of Simpson's diversity index across productive rearrangements. Held by TCRdb, this immuneACCESS table contains in-frame sequences only and omits some clones. Under half of the omission traces to an unresolved V gene where checked; the cause of the rest is unknown. The DNA was the basis for D and trimming; V, J and clone size are from that table. This sample has some 250,000 clones in its table, and over 80% of those were observed once. The ten largest make up roughly 1.2% of the sample.

From V the trimming removes 8 bases and from J it removes 1 base, while the gene matches leave 10 bases of the junction unaccounted for. Reading the germline V gene (reference sequence) gives CDR1 GTSNPN and CDR2 SVGIG. Its CDR3 holds 14 amino acids, cysteine through phenylalanine. CDR3 DNA only is kept here, 42 bases in frame from base 1. Enrolling through a virtual design, the prospective study's participants ranged in age from roughly 18 to 100 years and lived across some 22 United States geographic areas. Cohort assignment in the prospective study relied on participant-reported clinical history from a screening survey and a study questionnaire. Each participant in the prospective study had whole blood, serum and a nasopharyngeal or oropharyngeal swab collected by mobile phlebotomists. Participants in the prospective study had the option to provide additional blood draws and questionnaires over a roughly 2-month period. Before DNA extraction, blood samples from the prospective study were shipped at room temperature or frozen.

Input material: PBMCs or T cells enriched from blood (not recorded which). The rearranged chain carries TRBV30 and TRBJ1-1; the junction holds 7 bases that match TRBD1. The TCR sequence derives from a human donor in a cohort exposed to, infected with or recovered from COVID-19 (not recorded which). The donor label of this sample is uncertain. Here the CDR3 is given as CALEGGHGNTEAFF. The nucleotides are TGTGCCCTGGAAGGGGGCCACGGGAACACTGAAGCTTTCTTT.